The 18 T cell receptor beta chains presented below share a single source sample, sequenced in a study of T cell changes during pregnancy in multiple sclerosis. Some clones are missing from TCRdb's copy, which holds only in-frame ones; the method was immunoSEQ multiplex PCR. The sample holds roughly 40,000 clones, roughly nine tenths seen once. This sample comprised CD4+ T cells from peripheral blood mononuclear cells, obtained before pregnancy. These receptors all stem from a female donor with multiple sclerosis, enrolled in a pregnancy study.

The genes are TRBV29-1 and TRBJ2-1; D might be TRBD2 (6 bases). The CDR3 runs 12 residues. The germline V and J ends were trimmed by 6 bases and 7 bases, with 13 bases remaining between them. Germline CDR1 reads SQVTM; CDR2 reads ANQGSEA. This CDR3 reads CSVIRLANEQFF. CDR3 nucleotide sequence: TGCAGCGTGATCCGCCTAGCGAATGAGCAGTTCTTC.

The CDR3 coding sequence is TGCGCCAGCAGCTTGGGGGACAGGGAGGGAGAGACCCAGTACTTC. Amino acids: CASSLGDREGETQYF. The chain uses TRBV5-1 and TRBJ2-5; 9 bases are shared with TRBD1. Germline CDR1 is SGHRS and CDR2 is YFSETQ. This CDR3 is built from 15 residues. With 0 bases clipped from V and 4 bases from J, the junction kept 4 bases outside the gene matches.

Worth noting for this clone: Relative to the germline gene, one junction end is altered; a read error may explain this. The V call is TRBV4-2, the J call TRBJ1-6; TRBD1 agrees at 7 bases. The germline V gene encodes CDR1 LGHNA and CDR2 YNFKEQ. The CDR3 contains 16 residues. The CDR3 DNA is TGTGCCAGCAGTCAAGGACAGGCCCCCGGGGATTCACCCCTCCACTTT. Translation gives CASSQGQAPGDSPLHF.

The chain joins TRBV18 to TRBJ2-7; maybe TRBD2 (5 bases). CDR1 is KGHSH and CDR2 is LQKENI in the germline V gene. The CDR3 runs to 16 residues. The germline V and J ends were trimmed by 4 bases and 7 bases, with 23 bases remaining between them. CDR3 amino acids: CASSRTGGSISGEQYF. The CDR3 DNA sequence: TGTGCCAGCTCACGCACCGGCGGAAGCATCTCGGGGGAGCAGTACTTC.

The chain joins TRBV11-2 to TRBJ2-1; TRBD2 aligns across 10 bases. J was trimmed by 4 bases and V by 3 bases; bases with no gene match: 12. The germline CDR1 and CDR2 sequences are SGHAT and FQNNGV. The CDR3 is 18 residues long. CDR3: CASSFFRAGLADYNEQFF. Here the CDR3 DNA reads TGTGCCAGCAGCTTTTTCAGGGCTGGACTAGCGGATTACAATGAGCAGTTCTTC.

The table lists this clone with a count of one. The rearrangement links TRBV7-2 to TRBJ2-7; D may be TRBD1 (6 bases). The CDR3 covers 15 residues. V was trimmed by 10 bases and J by 1 base, leaving 20 bases between them. Germline loops: CDR1 SGHTA, CDR2 FQGNSA. This chain's CDR3 is CATRRGGAPSYEQYF. The CDR3 nucleotides are TGTGCCACCAGAAGAGGGGGAGCACCTTCCTACGAGCAGTACTTC.

J is TRBJ2-1 and V is TRBV19; 7 bases map to TRBD2. Germline V gene lookup returns CDR1 LNHDA and CDR2 SQIVND (reference sequence). V lost 1 base, J lost 0 bases, and 6 bases stayed unmatched. The CDR3 is 17 amino acids. The CDR3 DNA sequence: TGTGCCAGTAGTATAGTCGGGCGCGGGAGCTCCTACAATGAGCAGTTCTTC. Protein: CASSIVGRGSSYNEQFF.

The rearrangement joins TRBV7-3 to TRBJ2-3; TRBD2 is a possible D gene (6 bases). The V gene's germline CDR1 is SGHTA and CDR2 FQGTGA. Deletions cut 7 bases from V and 3 bases from J, with 17 bases between. The CDR3 contains 15 residues. CDR3 region: CASTPPGVGTDTQYF. DNA of the CDR3: TGTGCCAGCACCCCTCCGGGAGTTGGAACAGATACGCAGTATTTT.

The chain combines TRBV2 with TRBJ1-2, with 8 positions matching TRBD1. The CDR3 is 14 amino acids. J was trimmed by 6 bases and V by 4 bases; bases with no gene match: 7. Germline values: CDR1 SNHLY, CDR2 FYNNEI. CDR3 in amino acids: CASSGDRSIHGYTF. The CDR3 DNA follows: TGTGCCAGCAGTGGGGACAGGTCAATCCATGGCTACACCTTC.

The chain employs TRBV19 and TRBJ1-5; D gene uncertain. This CDR3 spans 16 amino acids. Trimming stripped 6 bases from V and 1 base from J, with 16 bases between. CDR1 is LNHDA, CDR2 SQIVND, per germline (reference sequence). The chain's CDR3 is CASRTTPSGSNQPQHF. CDR3 nucleotides: TGTGCCAGTAGAACAACTCCTTCGGGGAGCAATCAGCCCCAGCATTTT.

The chain combines TRBV6-5 with TRBJ1-4; possibly TRBD1 for D (5 bases). V was trimmed by 6 bases and J by 5 bases, leaving 16 bases between them. From germline, CDR1 is MNHEY and CDR2 SVGAGI. This CDR3 spans 15 amino acids. The CDR3 nucleotides are TGTGCCAGCAGACCGGGGGAACGGGAAAATGAAAAACTGTTTTTT. It encodes CASRPGERENEKLFF.

The gene calls are TRBV16 and TRBJ2-1, with 10 bases fitting TRBD2. The CDR3 has 14 amino acids. Losses at the gene ends were 4 bases for V and 12 bases for J; bases not matched to a gene: 9. The germline V gene has CDR1 KGHSY and CDR2 FQNENV. The CDR3 is CASSRGLAVPGQFF. The CDR3 DNA reads TGTGCCAGCAGCCGAGGACTAGCGGTCCCTGGGCAGTTCTTC.

V gene TRBV2 combines with J gene TRBJ2-7; maybe TRBD1 (5 bases). The germline V gene encodes CDR1 SNHLY and CDR2 FYNNEI. The CDR3 spans 12 residues. V lost 9 bases, J lost 3 bases, and 12 bases lay in between. As DNA, the CDR3 is TGTGCCAGTACCCAGGGCCACTACGAGCAGTACTTC. Amino acid sequence: CASTQGHYEQYF.

The V call is TRBV4-3, the J call TRBJ2-5, with 7 bases fitting TRBD2. The CDR3 runs to 13 residues. J was trimmed by 5 bases and V by 4 bases; bases with no gene match: 4. From germline, CDR1 is LGHNA and CDR2 YSLEER. The CDR3 nucleotides are TGCGCCAGCAGCCCCAGGGAGGGCGAGACCCAGTACTTC. Translating it yields CASSPREGETQYF.

The genes are TRBV2 and TRBJ1-4; 8 bases are shared with TRBD1. In germline, CDR1 is SNHLY, CDR2 FYNNEI. The CDR3 is made up of 16 amino acids. V gave up 2 bases and J gave up 3 bases; unmatched junction bases: 5. CDR3 coding DNA: TGTGCCAGCAGTGAATTAGGGGACAGGCCTAATGAAAAACTGTTTTTT. Translated: CASSELGDRPNEKLFF.

The genes are TRBV19 and TRBJ2-1; the match to TRBD2 covers 11 bases. Germline CDR1 LNHDA, CDR2 SQIVND (reference sequence). V shed 4 bases and J 3 bases; nucleotides not matched to a gene: 5. The CDR3 length is 16 residues. The CDR3 protein is CASSSRLAGYYNEQFF. For the CDR3, the DNA is TGTGCCAGTAGTAGCAGACTAGCGGGGTACTACAATGAGCAGTTCTTC.

The chain employs TRBV27 and TRBJ2-1; D is possibly TRBD2 (5 bases). This CDR3 is 15 amino acids long. Trimming removed 1 base at V and 5 bases at J, with 12 bases between. Germline V CDR1 and CDR2: MNHEY, SMNVEV (reference sequence). This CDR3 is CASSLFGGPNNEQFF. The DNA for the CDR3 is TGTGCCAGCAGTTTATTTGGCGGGCCAAACAATGAGCAGTTCTTC.

This clone was seen once. The rearrangement uses TRBV7-3 and TRBJ2-3; D might be TRBD2 (6 bases). Per the germline V gene, CDR1 is SGHTA and CDR2 is FQGTGA. V lost 7 bases to trimming and J lost 3 bases, with 11 bases between them. The CDR3 sequence is 13 residues long. CDR3 sequence (DNA): TGTGCCAGCAAGGACGGAGGGACAGATACGCAGTATTTT. It yields the protein CASKDGGTDTQYF.